This entry describes one T cell receptor beta chain. Its binding antigen is unknown. Base qualities are missing; no much larger clone stands one base away. This record comes from a study of T cell changes during pregnancy in multiple sclerosis (dated by TCRdb to between 2019 and 2020). In terms of the full investigation: The study looked at changes in the T cell repertoire across pregnancy in women with multiple sclerosis.

Library construction relied on the immunoSEQ multiplex PCR assay. TCRdb provides this immuneACCESS table in a form limited to in-frame rearrangements. Some clones are lacking; in checked studies, under half of them reflect an unresolved V gene, and why the rest are absent is not known. The sample contains some 110,000 clones, 92% of them found a single time. The ten largest clones add up to over 1.5% of the sample. The CDR3 has 16 amino acids, counting the end cysteine and phenylalanine. This entry keeps only the CDR3 DNA: 48 bases, framed from base 1. CDR1 and CDR2 were assigned from the germline V gene as SGHRS and YFSETQ. Trimming accounts for 0 bases at V and 0 bases at J, while the number of junction bases matched to no gene is 2.

The sequenced sample was peripheral blood, obtained in the third trimester of pregnancy. This clonotype originated in a female donor with multiple sclerosis, enrolled in a pregnancy study. Recombination connected TRBV5-1 to TRBJ2-3, and TRBD2 matches 9 of the central bases. The CDR3 region reads CASSLATSGSTDTQYF. The DNA reads as follows: TGCGCCAGCAGCTTGGCAACTAGCGGGAGCACAGATACGCAGTATTTT.